This record looks at one TCR beta chain sequence and its context. Its specificity is unknown. Prior to sequencing, the ViraFEST assay stimulated PBMC with viral peptide pools, which expanded the antigen-specific CD4+ T cells. The culture ran for around nine days, and then CD4+ T cells were isolated. Vaccine recipients, nucleocapsid antibody negative, had no prior SARS-CoV-2 infection. Cultures used 2 million or so PBMC per well, roughly 9.8 IU/ml IL-2 and around 9.5 ug/ml peptides. Trimming cost V 4 bases and J 3 bases, with 10 bases left between them. The length of the CDR3 is 13 residues. Germline CDR1 is SGHTA and CDR2 is FQGNSA. This entry belongs to a study of vaccination effects on CD4 cells after COVID-19. Broader study findings: Late post-vaccination samples showed marked contraction of infection- and vaccine-induced clones.

Libraries were prepared by immunoSEQ multiplex PCR; TCRdb keeps only in-frame clonotypes and omits some of them. Of just under 65,000 clones listed, roughly 76% are singletons. The chain recombines TRBV7-2 with TRBJ2-7; the D gene is possibly TRBD2 (5 bases). This receptor was obtained from a human donor who received a COVID-19 vaccine. Sequenced material: CD4+ T cells from PBMCs cultured with HCoV-OC43 spike peptides, taken before COVID-19 vaccination. Subset described: HCoV-OC43 spike overlapping peptide pool stimulation. In DNA form, the CDR3 reads TGTGCCAGCAGCTGGACTCAGAACTACGAGCAGTACGTC. Amino acid sequence: CASSWTQNYEQYV.